Listed here are 9 T cell receptor beta chains from one sample, sequenced in a study of human T cells and chemical hapten exposure. Time point: patch test 2, 6 weeks after DPC sensitization. The treatment is: therapeutic diphenylcyclopropenone sensitization with weekly scalp DPC. TCRdb itself ran the RACE reads through MiXCR, one entry per CDR3 protein. Of over 35,000 distinct CDR3 sequences listed, about 9.8% are singletons. This material consisted of whole blood, taken in connection with sensitization to the hapten diphenylcyclopropenone (DPC). The receptors originated from a woman aged 40 to 50 with alopecia areata. Some clones in this sample may be carry-over from other donors' samples.

This clonotype was seen just once. The CDR3 loop is CASSLLGGGVDQPQHF. In DNA, the CDR3 is TGTGCCAGCAGTTTACTCGGAGGGGGCGTGGATCAGCCCCAGCATTTT. The genes are TRBV28 and TRBJ1-5; 7 nucleotides align to TRBD1. Germline trimming cut 2 bases from V and 5 bases from J; bases unmatched to any gene: 9. The CDR3 totals 16 residues. Germline V gene lookup returns CDR1 MDHEN and CDR2 SYDVKM.

This clonotype was observed many times. V usage is TRBV29-1 and J usage is TRBJ2-2; tentatively, D is TRBD1 (6 bases). CDR3 length equals 14 residues. Trimming left V 3 bases short and J 0 bases short, with 8 bases between. CDR1 and CDR2 from the germline V gene are SQVTM and ANQGSEA. CDR3 nucleotides: TGCAGCGTTGACAGGGGTCCGAACACCGGGGAGCTGTTTTTT. Translating it yields CSVDRGPNTGELFF.

This clonotype was detected many times. The CDR3 nucleotides are TGTGCCAGCAGTGACTCTGCGGGGGGCACAGATACGCAGTATTTT. Its protein is CASSDSAGGTDTQYF. This sequence joins TRBV25-1 and TRBJ2-3; the match to TRBD2 covers 7 bases. Trimming cost V 3 bases and J 1 base; bases outside gene matches: 4. The CDR3 spans 15 residues. The germline V gene encodes CDR1 MGHDK and CDR2 SYGVNS.

This clonotype showed up many times. The V gene is TRBV3-1, the J gene TRBJ2-1; the match to TRBD2 covers 9 bases. Germline V gene lookup returns CDR1 LGHDT and CDR2 YNNKEL (reference sequence). V was pared by 0 bases and J by 3 bases, with 9 bases of the junction left unmatched. CDR3 length: 18 amino acids. CDR3 protein: CASSQDRASGAGYNEQFF. DNA of the CDR3: TGTGCCAGCAGCCAAGATCGGGCTAGCGGGGCAGGCTACAATGAGCAGTTCTTC.

The chain carries TRBV29-1 and TRBJ2-3; 10 bases line up with TRBD2. The CDR3 sequence is 15 residues long. With 4 bases clipped from V and 2 bases from J, the junction kept 6 bases outside the gene matches. Germline-derived CDR1 and CDR2 are SQVTM and ANQGSEA. This chain's CDR3 is CSVAPSGGITDTQYF. CDR3 nucleotide sequence: TGCAGCGTTGCGCCTAGCGGGGGAATCACAGATACGCAGTATTTT.

This clonotype was recorded many times. The chain joins TRBV20-1 to TRBJ2-2, with TRBD1 matching over 7 bases. This CDR3 comprises 14 residues. V shed 3 bases and J 6 bases; nucleotides not matched to a gene: 7. Germline V lookup: CDR1 DFQATT, CDR2 SNEGSKA (reference sequence). CDR3 residues: CSARTGMEAGELFF. The CDR3 DNA is TGCAGTGCTAGGACAGGGATGGAGGCCGGGGAGCTGTTTTTT.

This clonotype was seen more than once but under ten times. The genes are TRBV5-1 and TRBJ1-1; 7 bases match TRBD1. Trimming took 0 bases from V and 5 from J; bases not matched to a gene: 7. CDR1 and CDR2 (germline): SGHRS, YFSETQ. CDR3 length: 15 residues. Here the CDR3 reads CASSLAVTGSTEAFF. CDR3 sequence (DNA): TGCGCCAGCAGCTTGGCCGTGACAGGGTCAACTGAAGCTTTCTTT.

This chain links TRBV6-2 or TRBV6-3 with TRBJ2-3, with D perhaps matching TRBD1 (5 bases). Looked up from germline, CDR1 is MNHEY and CDR2 is SVGEGT. The V and J ends lost 2 bases and 6 bases respectively, with 15 bases between them. CDR3 size: 15 residues. CDR3 residues: CASSYNIDSPDTQYF. CDR3 bases: TGTGCCAGCAGTTACAACATCGACAGCCCGGATACGCAGTATTTT.

This clonotype occurred many times. The J gene is TRBJ1-1, the V gene TRBV12-3 or TRBV12-4, with 7 bases lining up with TRBD1. The CDR3 totals 14 residues. V trimming: 4 bases; J trimming: 6 bases; junction bases outside the gene matches: 8. In nucleotides, the CDR3 is TGTGCCAGCAGTTCCTCCGACAGGGTCGCTGAAGCTTTCTTT. Amino acid sequence: CASSSSDRVAEAFF.